This entry describes one T cell receptor beta chain. The source of the sample is a study of blood T cell repertoires in COVID-19. Study-wide context: Sources were T cells, B-cell-depleted T cells, or PBMCs; the material itself was cDNA or gDNA.

In the original processing: Estimated nucleated cell counts came from reference gene primer amplification. Only in-frame clones appear in the TCRdb table, and some are missing; sequencing was by immunoSEQ multiplex PCR. Clone size and V and J calls were adopted from that table, with D and trimming inferred from the DNA. The table shows 70,000 to 95,000 clones, with about 92% occurring only once. The specimen was peripheral blood. The sequence derives from a woman aged 55-70 years with active COVID-19.

The CDR3 sequence: CASSATGGKGSYNSPLHF. CDR3 nucleotide sequence: TGTGCCAGCTCAGCAACAGGGGGCAAGGGCTCCTATAATTCACCCCTCCACTTT. J is TRBJ1-6 and V is TRBV18; 9 bases are shared with TRBD1. The CDR3 is 18 residues long. V shed 5 bases and J 0 bases; nucleotides not matched to a gene: 8. CDR1 and CDR2 from the germline V gene are KGHSH and LQKENI.